These T cell receptor beta chains were read from a single sample in a study of CXCR3-negative and CXCR3-positive naive CD8 T cells. With the 5' RACE reads reprocessed, TCRdb shows one record per CDR3 protein and no DNA. This sample's table reports over 150,000 distinct CDR3 sequences. Specimen: naive CXCR3+ CD8+ T cells from blood. These receptors were obtained from a human donor in good health. Some clones in this sample may be carry-over from other donors' samples. The CDR3 runs from the conserved cysteine through the conserved F or W.

v_call,j_call,cdr3_aa
TRBV24-1,TRBJ2-3,CATSDLSGTGIEDTQYF
TRBV3-1,TRBJ1-2,CASSGRGGPIYGYTF
TRBV5-1,TRBJ2-4,CASSSRTGGRAKNIQYF
TRBV6-5,TRBJ2-7,CASSSWVGAYEQYF
TRBV12-3/TRBV12-4,TRBJ2-7,CASSPGTTGSPDYEQYF
TRBV2,TRBJ2-3,CASSGPSGGRKTTTDTQYF
TRBV5-1,TRBJ2-5,CASSLWGTGFLETQYF
TRBV6-4,TRBJ2-3,CASSDSSGGADTQYF
TRBV7-9,TRBJ1-1,CASSKMTGPLSTEAFF
TRBV28,TRBJ2-1,CASSLIRNEQFF
TRBV28,TRBJ2-1,CASSWGLAAYNEQFF
TRBV4-1,TRBJ2-2,CASSQVSGTTGELFF
TRBV7-9,TRBJ2-7,CASSNTGGNPYEQYF
TRBV7-6,TRBJ2-1,CASSLGVANEQFF
TRBV7-2,TRBJ2-4,CASSPGQGAYIQYF
TRBV21-1,TRBJ2-3,CASSRRGPYTDTQYF
TRBV7-9,TRBJ2-5,CASSLNTNSLEETQYF
TRBV29-1,TRBJ2-5,CSVETGKRFSGGAVAETQYF
TRBV20-1,TRBJ2-7,CSARVLAGGVAYEQYF
TRBV10-3,TRBJ1-2,CAISEPEGFRYTF
TRBV5-1,TRBJ2-7,CASSLGDLYEQYF
TRBV29-1,TRBJ2-7,CSVEDGQTYEQYF
TRBV19,TRBJ2-3,CASSIASGTDTQYF
TRBV12-3/TRBV12-4,TRBJ2-1,CASRAGLSSYNEQFF
TRBV9,TRBJ1-6,CASSVADRYNSPLHF
TRBV5-1,TRBJ1-5,CASSFFGAKGSSNQPQHF
TRBV11-3,TRBJ2-5,CASSPPQGRETQYF
TRBV7-2,TRBJ2-3,CASSLEQTISPDTQYF
TRBV7-3,TRBJ2-1,CASSPDSNRINEQFF
TRBV5-1,TRBJ2-2,CASSSPGTPPGELFF
TRBV3-1,TRBJ2-1,CASSQEDRYDSNEQFF
TRBV25-1,TRBJ2-7,CASERQYSYEQYF
TRBV7-9,TRBJ2-7,CASSDGTYEQYF
TRBV7-8,TRBJ2-5,CASSLGPVDQETQYF
TRBV9,TRBJ2-2,CASSTPRGLPNTGELFF
TRBV5-1,TRBJ2-7,CASSLARDTPSYEQYF
TRBV6-5,TRBJ2-3,CASSLLAPSTDTQYF
TRBV7-9,TRBJ1-1,CASFPPGGGMNTEAFF
TRBV13,TRBJ2-7,CASSLPSYEQYF
TRBV20-1,TRBJ2-1,CSASGMSSYNEQFF
TRBV11-2,TRBJ2-2,CASSQTGTSGGTGELVF
TRBV7-9,TRBJ1-4,CASSNKPGQGSTNEKLFF